The present entry profiles one TCR beta chain with its context. Its antigen is not known. Trimming took off 6 bases at V and 0 bases at J, with 18 bases between the two ends. The CDR3 is 16 residues long. Germline-derived CDR1 and CDR2 are DFQATT and SNEGSKA (reference sequence). The record originates from a study of blood T cells in healthy people across ages. Study-wide results and limits: Higher diversity and more naive CD4+ cells were features of long-lived donors, compared to aged donors.

A second PCR, run for about 6 to 11 cycles, used a sample-barcoded 5' primer plus a J-beta primer mix. Tagging of each cDNA molecule was performed by a template-switch adaptor with 12 random nucleotides. Each CDR3 protein gets one entry after TCRdb re-called the 5' RACE reads with MiXCR. Of more than 750,000 distinct CDR3 sequences in the sample, 25% to 35% were seen once. The same sample was also studied in work on T cells of mothers and their children. That report notes: Material was donated by three healthy Caucasian mothers and their six children. Maternal samples each gave over 8.5 million TCR beta CDR3 reads, and child samples several million each.

The rearrangement joins TRBV20-1 to TRBJ2-4; D may be TRBD1 or TRBD2 (5 bases each). The specimen sequenced was blood. The TCR originated in a woman aged 40 to 50 in good health. The CDR3 is CSASVTGALAKNIQYF. The CDR3 DNA reads TGCAGTGCCTCCGTCACCGGGGCCCTAGCCAAAAACATTCAGTACTTC.